Listed below are T cell receptor beta chains from one sample, sequenced in a study of T-cell reconstitution after alpha-beta-depleted transplantation in children. Each CDR3 protein is one row after TCRdb ran MiXCR on the PCR reads. The sample carries 90,000 to 100,000 distinct CDR3 sequences, 20% to 30% recorded once. The input for sequencing was PBMCs, taken before TCRalphabeta/CD19-depleted stem cell transplant. Receptors originate from a boy between 2 and 10 years old with acute lymphoblastic leukemia, due to receive a stem cell transplant. Both conserved end residues are part of each CDR3. A D gene is named only where the DNA matches it firmly.

V gene	J gene	D gene	CDR3 protein
TRBV6-5	TRBJ2-7	.	CASNGAGEQYF
TRBV25-1	TRBJ2-7	.	CASSQAYEQYF
TRBV7-2	TRBJ2-2	.	CASRTATNTGELFF
TRBV7-9	TRBJ2-1	TRBD1	CASSRQGDNEQFF
TRBV11-2	TRBJ2-5	TRBD2	CASSKSAPGLAGGETQYF
TRBV12-3/TRBV12-4	TRBJ2-5	.	CAISLGVRETQYF
TRBV11-2	TRBJ2-1	TRBD1	CASSSQGAGYNEQFF
TRBV6-5	TRBJ2-7	TRBD1	CASSYLGQGGYEQYF
TRBV13	TRBJ1-2	.	CASSLEYSGNGYTF
TRBV7-9	TRBJ2-7	.	CASSQGFSYEQYF
TRBV7-9	TRBJ2-3	.	CASSLSRRGTDTQYF
TRBV5-4	TRBJ1-3	.	CASSLGQPSGNTIYF
TRBV3-1	TRBJ1-6	.	CASSLLWGSLHF
TRBV27	TRBJ2-3	TRBD1	CASSPRTGPSTDTQYF
TRBV6-2/TRBV6-3	TRBJ2-3	TRBD2	CASSSPGFLAGTDTKYF
TRBV9	TRBJ2-4	TRBD1	CASSVVGTGENIQYF
TRBV4-3	TRBJ1-2	.	CASSQEIANYGYTF
TRBV3-1	TRBJ2-7	.	CASSQASGGSYEQYF
TRBV28	TRBJ2-7	.	CASRGYQGAYEQYF
TRBV20-1	TRBJ2-1	TRBD2	CSARSPTSVLYNEQFF
TRBV10-3	TRBJ1-4	.	CATRGGIVNEKLFF
TRBV11-2	TRBJ1-3	.	CASSSPDRAGNTIYF
TRBV6-1	TRBJ1-3	.	CASSGRPAFQQGSGNTIYF
TRBV2	TRBJ2-3	.	CASSDPARTDTQYF
TRBV12-3/TRBV12-4	TRBJ2-7	.	CASSWLGYEQYF
TRBV5-5	TRBJ2-7	.	CASSSDWGAYEQYF
TRBV20-1	TRBJ2-5	TRBD2	CSAGLLAGGLKETQYF
TRBV25-1	TRBJ2-7	TRBD1	CATSTGNSYEQYF
TRBV7-9	TRBJ2-7	TRBD2	CASSLGTRSSYEQYF
TRBV7-2	TRBJ1-2	TRBD1	CASSPVTGGNNGYTF
TRBV15	TRBJ2-4	.	CATSKDPTAKNIQYF
TRBV28	TRBJ2-1	TRBD1	CATERDSSYNEQFF
TRBV30	TRBJ1-5	TRBD1	CAWSRNRGESNQPQHF
TRBV20-1	TRBJ1-5	.	CSAHETLVNQPQHF
TRBV28	TRBJ2-5	.	CASSRQDGAQETQYF
TRBV6-2/TRBV6-3	TRBJ1-6	.	CASSYGTNSPLHF
TRBV29-1	TRBJ1-4	.	CSVETGTAEKLFF
TRBV5-1	TRBJ2-7	.	CASSDSNYEQYF
TRBV12-3/TRBV12-4	TRBJ1-1	.	CASSFNTEAFF
TRBV11-2	TRBJ2-4	TRBD2	CASSLTAGTSGVHIQYF
TRBV5-6	TRBJ2-1	.	CASSLRLSDAYNEQFF
TRBV6-5	TRBJ2-1	.	CASSYSKWGYNEQFF
TRBV21-1	TRBJ2-1	.	CASSPHRTGYLALYNEQFF
TRBV5-6	TRBJ2-5	.	CASSLPQETQYF
TRBV24-1	TRBJ2-2	TRBD2	CATRGTSGTGELFF
TRBV28	TRBJ1-1	.	CASSEPGPGEAFF
TRBV4-3	TRBJ2-3	TRBD2	CASSQGLASTDTQYF
TRBV28	TRBJ2-2	TRBD1	CASSPTKTGVSNTGELFF
TRBV29-1	TRBJ2-3	.	CSVDLTRGDTQYF
TRBV5-1	TRBJ2-2	.	CASSFGLPSTGELFF
TRBV28	TRBJ1-5	.	CASSLLRGNQPQHF